Each of the 5 T cell receptor beta chains below was sequenced from the same sample in a study of cytomegalovirus exposure and HLA in healthy donors. 60 Vbeta and 13 Jbeta primers were used in PCR. Sequencing was performed with immunoSEQ multiplex PCR; in TCRdb, only in-frame clones are kept and a portion is missing. Found here are 120,000 or so clones, 80% of them singletons; the top ten hold 1%. Sample: PBMCs. These receptors were obtained from a human donor in good health.

This rearrangement joins TRBV19 to TRBJ2-1; D uncertain. V dropped 7 bases and J dropped 3 bases, with 10 bases sitting between them. The germline CDR1 and CDR2 sequences are LNHDA and SQIVND (reference sequence). The CDR3 spans 13 residues. CDR3: CASTAHSYNEQFF. CDR3 in DNA: TGTGCCAGTACAGCCCACAGCTACAATGAGCAGTTCTTC.

The chain has TRBV7-9 and TRBJ1-2, with D possibly matching TRBD1 (5 bases). The CDR3 sequence is 16 residues long. Germline values: CDR1 SEHNR, CDR2 FQNEAQ (reference sequence). V dropped 4 bases and J dropped 6 bases, with 21 bases sitting between them. The CDR3 sequence: CASSSGLREGKDGYTF. The CDR3, as DNA: TGTGCCAGCAGCTCGGGCCTCAGGGAGGGGAAAGATGGCTACACCTTC.

The chain joins TRBV9 to TRBJ2-1, with TRBD2 identical over 11 bases. The CDR3 is 15 amino acids. Germline CDR1 SGDLS, CDR2 YYNGEE. The V gene end was trimmed by 0 bases and the J gene end by 10 bases; junction bases not matched to a gene: 6. The CDR3 loop is CASSVVAGGREEQFF. DNA for the CDR3: TGTGCCAGCAGCGTAGTAGCGGGGGGGCGGGAGGAGCAGTTCTTC.

The chain has TRBV4-2 and TRBJ2-7; perhaps TRBD1 as D (6 bases). The CDR3 runs 15 residues. Trimming took 2 bases from V and 7 from J, leaving 18 bases between them. The germline gives CDR1 LGHNA, CDR2 YNFKEQ. CDR3 loop: CASSQWVTGLGEQYF. CDR3 in DNA: TGTGCCAGCAGCCAATGGGTAACAGGGTTGGGGGAGCAGTACTTC.

V usage is TRBV6-6 and J usage is TRBJ1-2; 7 bases align to TRBD1. The CDR3 spans 13 residues. Germline assignment: CDR1 MNHNY and CDR2 SVGAGI (reference sequence). Trimming cost V 6 bases and J 8 bases; bases outside gene matches: 9. The CDR3 DNA is TGTGCCAGCAGCGGGGGACAGTTTGGGGGCTACACCTTC. This gives the protein CASSGGQFGGYTF.